This record concerns one TCR beta chain sequence. Its antigen is still unknown. Those patients who had chemo-refractory metastatic non-small-cell lung cancer were given focal radiation along with CTLA-4 blockade through ipilimumab. V lost 5 bases and J lost 1; bases outside the gene matches: 4. Looked up from germline, CDR1 is SNHLY and CDR2 is FYNNEI. This CDR3 spans 15 amino acids. TCRdb's copy holds only in-frame clones and misses some; the assay was immunoSEQ multiplex PCR. The sample lists about 120,000 clones, 90% occurring once. This sample was included in a study of radiotherapy plus CTLA-4 blockade in lung cancer. For the study at large: Objective responses occurred in approximately 18% of patients; over 25% had disease control.

General study findings and limits: Radiotherapy with ipilimumab was followed by blood expansion of tumor-derived clones. Early clone dynamics of blood T cells, plus interferon-beta, reportedly predicted response best.

The gene calls are TRBV2 and TRBJ2-2, with TRBD1 matching 7 bases. This clonotype was sampled from a human donor with non-small cell lung cancer that progressed on radiotherapy plus ipilimumab. The sequencing used peripheral blood, collected from a patient treated with radiotherapy plus ipilimumab. The CDR3 here is CASSLTGQNTGELFF. The CDR3 coding sequence is TGTGCCAGCAGTCTGACAGGGCAGAACACCGGGGAGCTGTTTTTT.